This passage covers 20 T cell receptor beta chains from one sample sequenced in a study of blood T cell repertoires in COVID-19. Using immunoSEQ multiplex PCR, the repertoire was profiled, and TCRdb retains in-frame clones only, with some absent. The sample yields about 69,000 clones, about four fifths seen once. The sequenced sample was peripheral blood. These receptor sequences come from a human donor in a cohort sampled during active COVID-19.

The chain joins TRBV6-5 to TRBJ1-5; D call uncertain. In germline, CDR1 is MNHEY, CDR2 SVGAGI. Between the trimmed V and J ends, which lost 7 bases and 1 base, there was a span of 11 bases. The CDR3 consists of 14 residues. The CDR3 DNA reads TGTGCCAGCATACCGGGGTCAAGCAATCAGCCCCAGCATTTT. Its translation: CASIPGSSNQPQHF.

The chain couples TRBV5-4 to TRBJ2-3, with 10 bases that match TRBD2. Trimming at V came to 4 bases and at J to 7 bases, leaving 6 bases not matched to a gene. Germline values: CDR1 SGHNT, CDR2 YYREEE (reference sequence). This CDR3 has 14 amino acids. CDR3 sequence: CASSPSGSRYTQYF. The CDR3 coding sequence is TGTGCCAGCAGCCCTAGCGGGAGCAGGTATACGCAGTATTTT.

This sequence joins TRBV15 and TRBJ1-1, with 7 bases identical to TRBD1. The CDR3 extends over 14 amino acids. V shed 1 base, J shed 2 bases, and the junction held 1 base outside the gene matches. Germline V gene data show CDR1 as LNHNV and CDR2 as YYDKDF (reference sequence). The CDR3 here is CATSRGDSNTEAFF. In DNA form, the CDR3 reads TGTGCCACCAGCAGAGGGGACAGCAACACTGAAGCTTTCTTT.

The chain combines TRBV19 with TRBJ2-7; 10 nucleotides align to TRBD2. J was trimmed by 1 base and V by 7 bases; bases with no gene match: 7. The CDR3 runs to 15 residues. The germline CDR1 and CDR2 sequences are LNHDA and SQIVND (reference sequence). The CDR3 nucleotides are TGTGCCAGTACCGAGACTAGCGGGCCTTCCTACGAGCAGTACTTC. Protein: CASTETSGPSYEQYF.

This chain uses TRBV6-2 or TRBV6-3 with TRBJ2-1; D perhaps matches TRBD1 (6 bases). Trimming cost V 0 bases and J 4 bases, with 10 bases left between them. Germline V lookup: CDR1 MNHEY, CDR2 SVGEGT. The CDR3 spans 15 residues. DNA for the CDR3: TGTGCCAGCAGTTACTCGAGGGGGTTTTACAATGAGCAGTTCTTC. It codes for CASSYSRGFYNEQFF.

The chain carries TRBV9 and TRBJ2-3, with 9 bases aligning to TRBD1. Germline values: CDR1 SGDLS, CDR2 YYNGEE. V dropped 3 bases and J dropped 4; count of bases not matched to a gene: 0. The length of the CDR3 is 13 residues. This chain's CDR3 is CASSGQGADTQYF. The CDR3 DNA is TGTGCCAGCAGCGGACAGGGGGCAGATACGCAGTATTTT.

As DNA, the CDR3 is TGCGCCAGCAGCTCCAATCGACAGCGGGAACTGGGCAATGAGCAGTTCTTC. This sequence encodes CASSSNRQRELGNEQFF. V is TRBV5-1 and J is TRBJ2-1, with 7 nucleotides matching TRBD2. V lost 3 bases, J lost 6 bases, and 15 bases stayed unmatched. The CDR3 has 17 amino acids. CDR1 is SGHRS, CDR2 YFSETQ, per germline.

V gene TRBV6-5 combines with J gene TRBJ2-7; no firm D call. V shed 2 bases and J shed 0 bases, with 11 bases lying between them. The CDR3 totals 15 residues. Germline-derived CDR1 and CDR2 are MNHEY and SVGAGI. The CDR3 DNA is TGTGCCAGCAGTTACGTATTCGGGTCCTCCTACGAGCAGTACTTC. It specifies CASSYVFGSSYEQYF.

The chain has TRBV5-1 and TRBJ1-1, with D tentatively TRBD1 (6 bases). The V gene lost 0 bases and the J gene lost 4 bases, with 7 bases spanning the gap. The CDR3 is 13 amino acids. The germline V gene has CDR1 SGHRS and CDR2 YFSETQ. In nucleotides, the CDR3 is TGCGCCAGCAGCTTGGTGGGGGCCACTGAAGCTTTCTTT. Protein: CASSLVGATEAFF.

This chain joins TRBV18 and TRBJ1-6, with 9 bases aligning to TRBD1. The V and J ends lost 3 bases and 9 bases, in that order; junction bases with no gene match: 6. This CDR3 comprises 15 residues. Germline lookup yields CDR1 KGHSH and CDR2 LQKENI. CDR3 DNA sequence: TGTGCCAGCTCACCCCTGGACAGGGGTAGTTCACCCCTCCACTTT. Its protein is CASSPLDRGSSPLHF.

On this clone itself: The sample carries other DNA sequences with the same CDR3. The rearrangement links TRBV19 to TRBJ2-5, with 11 bases aligning to TRBD1. Losses at the gene ends were 7 bases for V and 5 bases for J; bases not matched to a gene: 3. This CDR3 is 13 amino acids long. Per the germline V gene, CDR1 is LNHDA and CDR2 is SQIVND (reference sequence). The DNA for the CDR3 is TGTGCCAGTACCGGGACAGGGGGGGAGACCCAGTACTTC. This sequence encodes CASTGTGGETQYF.

The genes are TRBV28 and TRBJ1-5, with unresolved D. The germline CDR1 and CDR2 sequences are MDHEN and SYDVKM. The CDR3 extends over 12 amino acids. V lost 3 bases, J lost 7 bases, and 7 bases lay in between. The chain's CDR3 is CASSLKHQPQHF. CDR3 DNA: TGTGCCAGCAGTTTGAAACACCAGCCCCAGCATTTT.

In its sample, this clone was seen many times. The rearrangement links TRBV12-3 or TRBV12-4 to TRBJ1-6; weak D call: TRBD1 (6 bases). Trimming left V 5 bases short and J 10 bases short, with 12 bases between. The CDR3 contains 13 residues. The CDR3 nucleotides are TGTGCCAGCAGTAGCCTCAGGGGATCACCCCTCCACTTT. Encoded protein: CASSSLRGSPLHF.

This CDR3 reads CASSPTQGGTGELFF. The DNA for the CDR3 is TGTGCCAGCTCACCAACTCAGGGAGGAACCGGGGAGCTGTTTTTT. The chain carries TRBV18 and TRBJ2-2; perhaps TRBD2 as D (6 bases). Germline V gene data show CDR1 as KGHSH and CDR2 as LQKENI. The CDR3 covers 15 residues. V was clipped by 2 bases and J by 5 bases, with 12 bases between them.

Here the CDR3 DNA reads TGTGCCAGCAGCTTAGGACAGGGGGCGGAAAAACTGTTTTTT. The encoded protein is CASSLGQGAEKLFF. The chain links TRBV11-2 to TRBJ1-4; 10 bases agree with TRBD1. Germline V gives CDR1 SGHAT, CDR2 FQNNGV. V lost 1 base to trimming and J lost 8 bases; unmatched junction nucleotides: 1. The CDR3 consists of 14 residues. Based on the CDR3 plus reference TRBV11-2 and TRBJ1-4, the full variable domain is EAGVAQSPRYKIIEKRQSVAFWCNPISGHATLYWYQQILGQGPKLLIQFQNNGVVDDSQLPKDRFSAERLKGVDSTLKIQPAKLEDSAVYLCASSLGQGAEKLFFGSGTQLSVL.

J is TRBJ1-5 and V is TRBV30; D may be TRBD1 (5 bases). Trimming left V 1 base short and J 7 bases short, with 11 bases between. Germline V gene lookup returns CDR1 GTSNPN and CDR2 SVGIG (reference sequence). This CDR3 comprises 13 residues. The CDR3 DNA reads TGTGCCTGGAGTGAACAGGCAAAGCAGCCCCAGCATTTT. It specifies CAWSEQAKQPQHF.

This clone was counted once. The rearrangement uses TRBV7-9 and TRBJ1-1, with D possibly TRBD1 on 5 matching bases. Per the germline V gene, CDR1 is SEHNR and CDR2 is FQNEAQ (reference sequence). V was cut by 4 bases and J by 1 base, with 16 bases left in between. The CDR3 extends over 16 amino acids. The CDR3 region has the DNA TGTGCCAGCAGCTCCGGCAGTGGGGCCTGGAACACTGAAGCTTTCTTT. Its translation: CASSSGSGAWNTEAFF.

This chain connects TRBV3-1 (or the pseudogene TRBV3-2) to TRBJ2-3, with 7 bases lining up with TRBD1. Germline CDR1 reads LGHDT; CDR2 reads YNNKEL (reference sequence). CDR3 length: 13 amino acids. With V trimmed by 4 bases and J by 7 bases, 5 bases remained unmatched. The CDR3 here is CASSPPQGNTQYF. The CDR3 nucleotides read TGTGCCAGCAGCCCACCACAGGGGAATACGCAGTATTTT.

This sequence joins TRBV5-1 and TRBJ2-5, with 9 positions matching TRBD2. The CDR3 loop spans 14 amino acids. Trimming cost V 5 bases and J 5 bases; bases outside gene matches: 7. CDR1 and CDR2 from the germline V gene are SGHRS and YFSETQ. The CDR3 loop is CASRGAGGSETQYF. Written as DNA, the CDR3 is TGCGCCAGCAGGGGAGCGGGAGGTAGTGAGACCCAGTACTTC.

The DNA for the CDR3 is TGTGCCAGCAGTCCATGGGGACTAGGGGCCTACAATGAGCAGTTCTTC. Encoded protein: CASSPWGLGAYNEQFF. The chain recombines TRBV27 with TRBJ2-1, with 8 positions matching TRBD2. This CDR3 is built from 16 residues. V shed 5 bases and J 2 bases; nucleotides not matched to a gene: 8. Germline V gene data show CDR1 as MNHEY and CDR2 as SMNVEV (reference sequence).